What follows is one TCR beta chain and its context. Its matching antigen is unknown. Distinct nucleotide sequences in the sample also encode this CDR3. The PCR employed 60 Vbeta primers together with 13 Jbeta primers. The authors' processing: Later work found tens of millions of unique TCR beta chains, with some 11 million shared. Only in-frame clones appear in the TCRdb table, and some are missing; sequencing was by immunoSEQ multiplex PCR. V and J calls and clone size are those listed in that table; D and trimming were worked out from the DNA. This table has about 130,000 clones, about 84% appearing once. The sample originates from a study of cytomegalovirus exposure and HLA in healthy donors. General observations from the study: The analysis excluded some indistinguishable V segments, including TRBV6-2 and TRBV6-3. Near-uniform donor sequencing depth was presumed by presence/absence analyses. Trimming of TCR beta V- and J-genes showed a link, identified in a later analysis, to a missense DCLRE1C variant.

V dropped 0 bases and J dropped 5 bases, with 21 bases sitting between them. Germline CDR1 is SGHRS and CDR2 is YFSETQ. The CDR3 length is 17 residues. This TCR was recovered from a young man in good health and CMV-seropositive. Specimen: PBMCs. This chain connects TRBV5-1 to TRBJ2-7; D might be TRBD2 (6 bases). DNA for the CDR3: TGCGCCAGCAGCTTGGCCAAGTTCTCAGGAGGGCCCCACGAGCAGTACTTC. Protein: CASSLAKFSGGPHEQYF.